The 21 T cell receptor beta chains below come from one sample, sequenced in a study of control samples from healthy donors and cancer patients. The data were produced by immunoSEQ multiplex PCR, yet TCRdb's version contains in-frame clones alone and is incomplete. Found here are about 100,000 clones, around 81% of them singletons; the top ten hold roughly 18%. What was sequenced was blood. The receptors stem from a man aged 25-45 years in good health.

CDR3 DNA: TGTGCCAGCAAAGAACTGGGTACGGACAATGAGCAGTTCTTC. Protein sequence: CASKELGTDNEQFF. The V and J genes are TRBV5-6 and TRBJ2-1; D unclear. V gave up 6 bases and J gave up 5 bases, with 15 bases separating them. CDR3 size: 14 residues. Looked up from germline, CDR1 is SGHDT and CDR2 is YYEEEE.

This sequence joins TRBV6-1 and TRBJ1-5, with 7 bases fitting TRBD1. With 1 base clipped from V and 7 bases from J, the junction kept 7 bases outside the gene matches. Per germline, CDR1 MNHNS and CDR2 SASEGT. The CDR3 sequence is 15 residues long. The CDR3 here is CASSEEGRGQQPQHF. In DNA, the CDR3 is TGTGCCAGCAGTGAAGAGGGTAGGGGGCAACAGCCCCAGCATTTT.

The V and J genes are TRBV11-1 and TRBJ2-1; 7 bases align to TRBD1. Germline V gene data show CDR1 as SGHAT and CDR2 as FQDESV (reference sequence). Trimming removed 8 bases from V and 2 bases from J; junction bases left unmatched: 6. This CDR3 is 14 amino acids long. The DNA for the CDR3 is TGTGCCAGCGAACCGGGACAGCCCTACAATGAGCAGTTCTTC. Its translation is CASEPGQPYNEQFF.

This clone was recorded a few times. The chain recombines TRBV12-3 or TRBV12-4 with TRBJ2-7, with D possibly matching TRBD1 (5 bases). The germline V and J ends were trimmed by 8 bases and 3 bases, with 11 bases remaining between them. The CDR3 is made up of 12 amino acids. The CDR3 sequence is CASRRGYYEQYF. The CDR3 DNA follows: TGTGCCAGCCGTAGGGGATACTACGAGCAGTACTTC.

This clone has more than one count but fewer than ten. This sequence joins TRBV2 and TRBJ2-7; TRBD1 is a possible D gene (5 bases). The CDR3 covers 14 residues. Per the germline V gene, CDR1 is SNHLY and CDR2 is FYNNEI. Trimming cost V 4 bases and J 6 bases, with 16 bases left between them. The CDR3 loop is CASSVRQGGREQYF. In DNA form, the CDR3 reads TGTGCCAGCAGTGTACGGCAGGGCGGTCGCGAGCAGTACTTC.

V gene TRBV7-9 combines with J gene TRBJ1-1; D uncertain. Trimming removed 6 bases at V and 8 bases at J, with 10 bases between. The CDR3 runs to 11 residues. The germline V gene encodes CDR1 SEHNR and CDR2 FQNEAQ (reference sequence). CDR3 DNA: TGTGCCAGCAGTCGGACGGACGAAGCTTTCTTT. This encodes CASSRTDEAFF.

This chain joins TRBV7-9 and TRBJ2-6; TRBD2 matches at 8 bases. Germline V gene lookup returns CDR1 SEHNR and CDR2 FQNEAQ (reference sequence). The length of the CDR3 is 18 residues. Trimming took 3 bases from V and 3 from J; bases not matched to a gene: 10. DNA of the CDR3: TGTGCCAGCAGCTTTGGGGACGGGGGGGCGTTTGGGGCCAACGTCCTGACTTTC. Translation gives CASSFGDGGAFGANVLTF.

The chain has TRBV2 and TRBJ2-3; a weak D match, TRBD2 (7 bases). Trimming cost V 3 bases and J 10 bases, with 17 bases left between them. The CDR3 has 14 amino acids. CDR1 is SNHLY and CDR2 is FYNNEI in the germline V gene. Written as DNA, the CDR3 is TGTGCCAGCAGTGATGACGGGGGGCCTGGTGCGCAGTATTTT. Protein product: CASSDDGGPGAQYF.

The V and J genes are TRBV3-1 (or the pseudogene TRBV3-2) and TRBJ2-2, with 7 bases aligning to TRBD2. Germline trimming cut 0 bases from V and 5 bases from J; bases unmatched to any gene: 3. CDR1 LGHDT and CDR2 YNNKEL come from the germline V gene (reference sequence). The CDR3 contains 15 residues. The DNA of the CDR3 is TGTGCCAGCAGCCAAGACCTAGCGGTAACCGGGGAGCTGTTTTTT. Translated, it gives CASSQDLAVTGELFF.

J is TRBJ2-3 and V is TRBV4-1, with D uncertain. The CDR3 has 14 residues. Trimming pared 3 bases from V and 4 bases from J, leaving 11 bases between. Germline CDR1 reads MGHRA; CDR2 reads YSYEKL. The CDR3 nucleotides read TGCGCCAGCAGCCATCCCCTAACGGCAGATACGCAGTATTTT. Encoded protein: CASSHPLTADTQYF.

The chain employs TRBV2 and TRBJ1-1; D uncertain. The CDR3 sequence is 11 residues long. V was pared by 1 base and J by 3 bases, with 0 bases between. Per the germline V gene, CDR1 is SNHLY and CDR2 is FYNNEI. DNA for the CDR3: TGTGCCAGCAGTGAAGACACTGAAGCTTTCTTT. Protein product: CASSEDTEAFF.

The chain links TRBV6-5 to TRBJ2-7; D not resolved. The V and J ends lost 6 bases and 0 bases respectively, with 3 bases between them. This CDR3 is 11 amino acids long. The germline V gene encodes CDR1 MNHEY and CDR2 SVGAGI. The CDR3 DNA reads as TGTGCCAGCAGGTCCTCCTACGAGCAGTACTTC. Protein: CASRSSYEQYF.

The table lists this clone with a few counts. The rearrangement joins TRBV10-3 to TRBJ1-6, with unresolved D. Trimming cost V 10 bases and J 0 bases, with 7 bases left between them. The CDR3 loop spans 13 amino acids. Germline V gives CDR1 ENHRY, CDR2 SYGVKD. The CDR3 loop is CASKGSYNSPLHF. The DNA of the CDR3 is TGTGCCAGCAAGGGCTCCTATAATTCACCCCTCCACTTT.

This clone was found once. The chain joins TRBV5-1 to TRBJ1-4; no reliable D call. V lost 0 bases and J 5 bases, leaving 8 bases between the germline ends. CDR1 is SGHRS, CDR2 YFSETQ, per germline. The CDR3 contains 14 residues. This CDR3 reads CASSLGSENEKLFF. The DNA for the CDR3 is TGCGCCAGCAGCTTGGGGTCGGAAAATGAAAAACTGTTTTTT.

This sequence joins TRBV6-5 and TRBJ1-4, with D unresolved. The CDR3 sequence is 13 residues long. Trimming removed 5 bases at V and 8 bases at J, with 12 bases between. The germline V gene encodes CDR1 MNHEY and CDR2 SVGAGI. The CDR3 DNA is TGTGCCAGCAGTCCGGGCAACGGCGAAAAACTGTTTTTT. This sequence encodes CASSPGNGEKLFF.

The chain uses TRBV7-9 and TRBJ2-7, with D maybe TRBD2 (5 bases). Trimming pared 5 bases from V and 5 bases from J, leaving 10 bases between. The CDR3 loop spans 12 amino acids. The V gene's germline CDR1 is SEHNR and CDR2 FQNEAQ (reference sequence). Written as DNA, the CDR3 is TGTGCCAGCAGCCCACCGGGGAACGAGCAGTACTTC. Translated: CASSPPGNEQYF.

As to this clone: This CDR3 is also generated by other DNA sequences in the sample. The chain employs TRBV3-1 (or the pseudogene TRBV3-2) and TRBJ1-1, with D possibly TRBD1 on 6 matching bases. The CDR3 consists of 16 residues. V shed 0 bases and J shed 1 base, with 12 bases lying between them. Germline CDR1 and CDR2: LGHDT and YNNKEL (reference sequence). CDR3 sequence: CASSQEGQGRNTEAFF. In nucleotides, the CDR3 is TGTGCCAGCAGCCAAGAGGGGCAGGGGAGGAACACTGAAGCTTTCTTT.

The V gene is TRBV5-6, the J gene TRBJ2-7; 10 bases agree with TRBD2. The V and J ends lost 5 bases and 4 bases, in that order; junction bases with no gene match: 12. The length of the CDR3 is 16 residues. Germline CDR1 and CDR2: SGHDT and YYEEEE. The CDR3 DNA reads TGTGCCAGCAGTCGGTCTCCGGGACTAGCGTTTTACGAGCAGTACTTC. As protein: CASSRSPGLAFYEQYF.

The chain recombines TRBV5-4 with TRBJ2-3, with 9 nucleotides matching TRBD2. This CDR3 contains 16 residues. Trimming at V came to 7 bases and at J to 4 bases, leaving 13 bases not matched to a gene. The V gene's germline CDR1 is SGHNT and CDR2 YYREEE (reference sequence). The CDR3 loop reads CASGRRERGVADTQYF. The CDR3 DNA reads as TGTGCCAGCGGTAGGCGGGAGCGGGGGGTCGCAGATACGCAGTATTTT.

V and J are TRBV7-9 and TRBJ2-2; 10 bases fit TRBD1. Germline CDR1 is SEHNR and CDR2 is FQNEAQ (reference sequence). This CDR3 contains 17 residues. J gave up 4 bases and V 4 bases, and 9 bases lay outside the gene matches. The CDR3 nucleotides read TGTGCCAGCAGCTCACCCCCGGGACAGGGGTTCACCGGGGAGCTGTTTTTT. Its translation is CASSSPPGQGFTGELFF. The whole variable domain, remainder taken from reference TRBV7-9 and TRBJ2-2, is DTGVSQNPRHKITKRGQNVTFRCDPISEHNRLYWYRQTLGQGPEFLTYFQNEAQLEKSRLLSDRFSAERPKGSFSTLEIQRTEQGDSAMYLCASSSPPGQGFTGELFFGEGSRLTVL.

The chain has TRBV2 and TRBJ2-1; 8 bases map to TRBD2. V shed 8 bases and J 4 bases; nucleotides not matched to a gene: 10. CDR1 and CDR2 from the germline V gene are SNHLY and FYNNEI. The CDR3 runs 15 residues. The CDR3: CASGLLAVGYNEQFF. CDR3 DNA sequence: TGTGCCAGCGGATTACTAGCGGTCGGTTACAATGAGCAGTTCTTC.